A selection of T cell receptor beta chains follows, all from one sample in a study of T cells in Graves' hyperthyroidism and ophthalmopathy. Using its own MiXCR run on the multiplex PCR reads, TCRdb lists one record per CDR3 protein. Counted here are 300,000 to 450,000 distinct CDR3 sequences, roughly 14% occurring once; the ten biggest clones make up 11%. The sequenced material came from blood. The receptors originated from an older woman with Graves' hyperthyroidism. The CDR3 runs from the conserved cysteine through the conserved F or W.

j_gene	v_gene	len	CDR3aa
TRBJ1-5	TRBV19	14	CASKTYGANQLQHF
TRBJ1-6	TRBV2	13	CASRFGAASPLHF
TRBJ2-1	TRBV5-1	12	CASSLDRDEQFF
TRBJ2-7	TRBV19	15	CASSLSGTANTVQYF
TRBJ2-1	TRBV18	15	CASSSGLAGANEQFF
TRBJ1-6	TRBV5-8	17	CASTHSNVGAASSPLHF
TRBJ1-2	TRBV3-1	15	CASSHTDRADYGYTF
TRBJ2-3	TRBV6-1	15	CASRDFSTSTDTQYF
TRBJ2-3	TRBV28	16	CASSLRTRLGTDTQYF
TRBJ2-3	TRBV2	17	CASSEEELTPGLNTQYF